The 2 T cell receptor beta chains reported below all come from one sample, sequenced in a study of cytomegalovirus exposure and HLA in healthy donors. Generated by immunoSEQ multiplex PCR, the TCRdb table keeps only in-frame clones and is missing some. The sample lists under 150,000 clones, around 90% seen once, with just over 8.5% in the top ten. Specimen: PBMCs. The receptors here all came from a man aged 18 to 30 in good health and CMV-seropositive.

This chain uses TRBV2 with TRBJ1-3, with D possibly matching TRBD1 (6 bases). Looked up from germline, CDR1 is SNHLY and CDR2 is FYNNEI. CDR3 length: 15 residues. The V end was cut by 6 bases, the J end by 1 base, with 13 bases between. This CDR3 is CASREQGASGNTIYF. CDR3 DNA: TGTGCCAGCAGGGAACAGGGTGCGTCTGGAAACACCATATATTTT.

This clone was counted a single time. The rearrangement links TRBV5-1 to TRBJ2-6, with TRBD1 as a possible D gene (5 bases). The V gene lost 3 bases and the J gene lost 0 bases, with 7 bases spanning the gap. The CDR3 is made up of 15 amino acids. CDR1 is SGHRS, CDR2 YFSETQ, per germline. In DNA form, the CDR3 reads TGCGCCAGCAGCTACGACAGCTCTGGGGCCAACGTCCTGACTTTC. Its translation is CASSYDSSGANVLTF.